The entry below describes one TCR beta chain. The antigen is undetermined. The data were taken from a study of OX40 agonist ivuxolimab in advanced cancers. Findings and caveats of the study: Both CD4+ and CD8+ T cell populations in blood had undergone clonal expansion by week 6 at 0.1 to 3.0 mg/kg.

Repertoires were generated with immunoSEQ multiplex PCR, while TCRdb's copy carries only in-frame clones and drops some. Here the sample spans more than 45,000 clones, 70% to 90% being singletons. Deletions cut 4 bases from V and 7 bases from J, with 30 bases between. CDR3 length equals 18 residues. Germline lookup yields CDR1 SGHDT and CDR2 YYEEEE. The TCR was taken from an adult with an advanced solid tumor such as melanoma, head and neck, liver or kidney cancer. J is TRBJ2-7 and V is TRBV5-6, with D perhaps matching TRBD2 (5 bases). Sequences were derived from CD4+ or CD8+ T cells sorted from blood, sampled in a trial of the OX40 agonist ivuxolimab. The CDR3 bases are TGTGCCAGCAGCCTGAATGGGCCCCGGGAAGACCCATGGGGTGAGCAGTACTTC. Protein: CASSLNGPREDPWGEQYF. Based on the CDR3 plus reference TRBV5-6 and TRBJ2-7, the full variable domain is DAGVTQSPTHLIKTRGQQVTLRCSPKSGHDTVSWYQQALGQGPQFIFQYYEEEERQRGNFPDRFSGHQFPNYSSELNVNALLLGDSALYLCASSLNGPREDPWGEQYFGPGTRLTVT.